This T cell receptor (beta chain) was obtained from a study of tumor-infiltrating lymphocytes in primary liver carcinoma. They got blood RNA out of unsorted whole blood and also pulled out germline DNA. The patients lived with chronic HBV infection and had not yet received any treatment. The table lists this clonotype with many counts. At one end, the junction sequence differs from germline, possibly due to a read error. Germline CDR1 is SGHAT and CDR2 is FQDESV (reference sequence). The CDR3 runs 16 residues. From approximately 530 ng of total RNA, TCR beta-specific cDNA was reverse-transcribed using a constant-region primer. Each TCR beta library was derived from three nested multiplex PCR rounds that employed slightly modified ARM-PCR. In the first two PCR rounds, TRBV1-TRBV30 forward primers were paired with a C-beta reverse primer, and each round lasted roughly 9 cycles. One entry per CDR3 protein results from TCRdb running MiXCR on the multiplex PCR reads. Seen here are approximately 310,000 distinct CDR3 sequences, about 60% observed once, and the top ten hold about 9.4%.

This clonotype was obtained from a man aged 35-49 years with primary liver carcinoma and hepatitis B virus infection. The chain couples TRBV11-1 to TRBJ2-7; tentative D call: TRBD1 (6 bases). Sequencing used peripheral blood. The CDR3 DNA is TGTGCCAGCAGCTTAGCCTACGACAGGACCTCCAACGAGCAGTACTTC. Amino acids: CASSLAYDRTSNEQYF.